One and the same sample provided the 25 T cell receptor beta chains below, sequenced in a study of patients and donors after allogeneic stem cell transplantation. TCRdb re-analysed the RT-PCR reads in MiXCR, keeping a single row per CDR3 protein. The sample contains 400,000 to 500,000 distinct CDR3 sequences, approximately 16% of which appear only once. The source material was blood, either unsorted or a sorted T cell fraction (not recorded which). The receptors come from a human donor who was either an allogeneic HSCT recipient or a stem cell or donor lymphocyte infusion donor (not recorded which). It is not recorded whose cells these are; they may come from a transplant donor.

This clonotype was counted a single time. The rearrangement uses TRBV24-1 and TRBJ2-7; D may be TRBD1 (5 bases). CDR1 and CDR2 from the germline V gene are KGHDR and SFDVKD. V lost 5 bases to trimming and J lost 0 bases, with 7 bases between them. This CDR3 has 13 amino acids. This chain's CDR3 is CATSVGASYEQYF. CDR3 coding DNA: TGTGCCACCAGTGTTGGGGCCTCCTACGAGCAGTACTTC.

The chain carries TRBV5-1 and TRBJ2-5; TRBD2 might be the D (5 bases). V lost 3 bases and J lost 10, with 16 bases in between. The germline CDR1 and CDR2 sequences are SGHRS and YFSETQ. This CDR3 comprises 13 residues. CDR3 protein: CASSSRSGSLQYF. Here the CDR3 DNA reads TGCGCCAGCAGCTCGAGATCGGGGTCACTCCAGTACTTC.

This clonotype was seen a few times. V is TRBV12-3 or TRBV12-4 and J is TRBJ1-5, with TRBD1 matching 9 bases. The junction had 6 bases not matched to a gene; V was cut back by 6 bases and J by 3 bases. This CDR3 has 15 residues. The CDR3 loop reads CASSNRGQDNQPQHF. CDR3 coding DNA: TGTGCCAGCAGCAACAGGGGGCAAGACAATCAGCCCCAGCATTTT.

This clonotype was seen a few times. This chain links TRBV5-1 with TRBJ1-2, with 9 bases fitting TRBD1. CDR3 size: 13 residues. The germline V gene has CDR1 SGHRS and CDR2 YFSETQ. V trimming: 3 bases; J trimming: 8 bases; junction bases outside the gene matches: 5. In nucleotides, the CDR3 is TGCGCCAGCAGCTCCTGGACAGGGGTCGGCTACACCTTC. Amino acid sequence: CASSSWTGVGYTF.

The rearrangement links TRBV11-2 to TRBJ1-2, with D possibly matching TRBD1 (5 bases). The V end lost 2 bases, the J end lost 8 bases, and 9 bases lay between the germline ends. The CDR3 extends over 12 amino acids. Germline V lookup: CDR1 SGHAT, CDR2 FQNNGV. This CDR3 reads CASSLSREGYTF. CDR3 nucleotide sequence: TGTGCCAGCAGCTTAAGCAGGGAAGGCTACACCTTC.

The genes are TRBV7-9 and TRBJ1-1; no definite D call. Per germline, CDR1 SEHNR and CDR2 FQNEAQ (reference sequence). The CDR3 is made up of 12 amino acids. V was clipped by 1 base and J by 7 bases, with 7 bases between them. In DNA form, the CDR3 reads TGTGCCAGCAGCTTAGGAGGAGTTGAAGCTTTCTTT. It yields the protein CASSLGGVEAFF.

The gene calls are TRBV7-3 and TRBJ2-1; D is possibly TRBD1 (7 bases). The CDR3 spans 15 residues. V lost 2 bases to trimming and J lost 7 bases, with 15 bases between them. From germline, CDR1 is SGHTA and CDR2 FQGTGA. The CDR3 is CASSLGGTDGNEQFF. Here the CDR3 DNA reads TGTGCCAGCAGCTTAGGGGGGACAGATGGGAATGAGCAGTTCTTC. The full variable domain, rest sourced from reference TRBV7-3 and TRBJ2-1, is GAGVSQTPSNKVTEKGKYVELRCDPISGHTALYWYRQSLGQGPEFLIYFQGTGAADDSGLPNDRFFAVRPEGSVSTLKIQRTERGDSAVYLCASSLGGTDGNEQFFGPGTRLTVL.

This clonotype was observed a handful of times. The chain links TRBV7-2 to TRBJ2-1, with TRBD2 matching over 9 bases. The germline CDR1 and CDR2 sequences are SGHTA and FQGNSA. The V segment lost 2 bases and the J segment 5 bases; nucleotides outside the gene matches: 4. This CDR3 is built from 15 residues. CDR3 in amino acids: CASSLPQRGDNEQFF. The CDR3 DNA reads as TGTGCCAGCAGCTTACCCCAGCGGGGGGACAATGAGCAGTTCTTC.

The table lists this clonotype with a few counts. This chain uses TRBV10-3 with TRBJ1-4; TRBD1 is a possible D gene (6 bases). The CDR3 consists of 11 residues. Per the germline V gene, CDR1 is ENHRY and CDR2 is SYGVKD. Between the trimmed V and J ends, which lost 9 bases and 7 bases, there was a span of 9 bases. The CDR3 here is CAIGGREKLFF. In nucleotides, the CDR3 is TGTGCCATAGGGGGGCGTGAAAAACTGTTTTTT.

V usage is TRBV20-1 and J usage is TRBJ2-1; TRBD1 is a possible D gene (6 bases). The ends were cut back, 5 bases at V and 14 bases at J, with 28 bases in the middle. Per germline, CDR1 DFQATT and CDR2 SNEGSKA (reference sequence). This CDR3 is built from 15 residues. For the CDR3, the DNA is TGCAGTGCTCCCAAAAAAAAGGACAGCTCACCCGGAAAGTTCTTC. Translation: CSAPKKKDSSPGKFF.

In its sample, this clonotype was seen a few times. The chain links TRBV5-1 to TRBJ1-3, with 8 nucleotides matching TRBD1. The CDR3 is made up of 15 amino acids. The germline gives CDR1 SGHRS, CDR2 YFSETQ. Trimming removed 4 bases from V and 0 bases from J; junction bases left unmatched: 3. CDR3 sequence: CASSPGTGSGNTIYF. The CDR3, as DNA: TGCGCCAGCAGCCCGGGGACAGGCTCTGGAAACACCATATATTTT.

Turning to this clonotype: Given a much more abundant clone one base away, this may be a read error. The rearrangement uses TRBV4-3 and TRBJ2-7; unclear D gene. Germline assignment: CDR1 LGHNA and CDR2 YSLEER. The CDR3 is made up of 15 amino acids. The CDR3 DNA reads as TGCACCAGCAGCCAATCAGTGAGGCTCATCTACGAGCAGTACTTC. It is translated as CTSSQSVRLIYEQYF.

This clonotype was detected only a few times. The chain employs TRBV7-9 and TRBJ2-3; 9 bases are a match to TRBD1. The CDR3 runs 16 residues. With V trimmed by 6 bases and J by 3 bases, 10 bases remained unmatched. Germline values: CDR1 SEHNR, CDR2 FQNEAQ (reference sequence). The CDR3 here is CASSLGQGLGTDTQYF. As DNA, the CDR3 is TGTGCCAGCAGTCTCGGACAGGGGTTGGGAACAGATACGCAGTATTTT.

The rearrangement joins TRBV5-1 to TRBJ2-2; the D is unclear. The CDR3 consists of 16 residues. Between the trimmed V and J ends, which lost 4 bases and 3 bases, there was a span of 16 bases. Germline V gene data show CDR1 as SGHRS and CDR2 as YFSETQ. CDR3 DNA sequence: TGCGCCAGCAGCAGCCAGGACGAGACTTACACCGGGGAGCTGTTTTTT. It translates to CASSSQDETYTGELFF.

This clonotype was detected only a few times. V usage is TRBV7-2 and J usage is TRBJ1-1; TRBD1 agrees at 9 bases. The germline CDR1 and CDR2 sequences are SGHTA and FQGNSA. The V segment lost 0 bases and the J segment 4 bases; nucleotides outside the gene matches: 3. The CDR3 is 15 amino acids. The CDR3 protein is CASSLAATGGTEAFF. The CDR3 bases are TGTGCCAGCAGCTTAGCCGCGACAGGGGGCACTGAAGCTTTCTTT.

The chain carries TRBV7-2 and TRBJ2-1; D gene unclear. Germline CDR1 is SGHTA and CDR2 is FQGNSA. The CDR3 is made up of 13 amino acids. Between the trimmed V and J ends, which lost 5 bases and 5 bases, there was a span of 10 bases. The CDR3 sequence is CASSAPYNNEQFF. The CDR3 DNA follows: TGTGCCAGCAGCGCCCCTTATAACAATGAGCAGTTCTTC.

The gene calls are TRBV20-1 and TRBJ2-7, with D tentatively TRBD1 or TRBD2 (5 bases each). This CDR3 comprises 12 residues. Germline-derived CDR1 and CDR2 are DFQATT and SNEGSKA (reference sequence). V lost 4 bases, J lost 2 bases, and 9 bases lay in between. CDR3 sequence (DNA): TGCAGTGCTATGGGGGTGGCCTACGAGCAGTACTTC. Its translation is CSAMGVAYEQYF.

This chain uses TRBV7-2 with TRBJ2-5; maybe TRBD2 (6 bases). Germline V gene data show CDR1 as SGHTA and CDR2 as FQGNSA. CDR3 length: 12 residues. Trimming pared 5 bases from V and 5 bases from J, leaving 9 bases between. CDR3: CASSRTTETQYF. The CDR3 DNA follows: TGTGCCAGCAGCCGGACTACGGAGACCCAGTACTTC.

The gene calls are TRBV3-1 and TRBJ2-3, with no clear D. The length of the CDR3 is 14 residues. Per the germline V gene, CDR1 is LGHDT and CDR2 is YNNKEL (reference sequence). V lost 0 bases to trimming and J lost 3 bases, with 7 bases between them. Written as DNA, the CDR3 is TGTGCCAGCAGCCAAGATTTCGCGACAGATACGCAGTATTTT. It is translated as CASSQDFATDTQYF.

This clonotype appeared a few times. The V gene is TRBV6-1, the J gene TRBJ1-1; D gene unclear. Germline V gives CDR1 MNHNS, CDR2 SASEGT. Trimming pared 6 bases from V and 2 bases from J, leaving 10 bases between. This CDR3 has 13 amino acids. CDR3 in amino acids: CASRLVRNTEAFF. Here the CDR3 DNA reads TGTGCCAGCAGACTCGTAAGAAACACTGAAGCTTTCTTT.

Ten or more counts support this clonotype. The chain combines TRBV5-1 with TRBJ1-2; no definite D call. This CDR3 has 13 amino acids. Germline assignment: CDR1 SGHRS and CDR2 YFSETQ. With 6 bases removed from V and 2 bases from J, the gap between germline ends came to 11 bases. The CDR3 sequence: CASNEGRNYGYTF. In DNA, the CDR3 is TGCGCCAGCAACGAAGGCAGGAACTATGGCTACACCTTC. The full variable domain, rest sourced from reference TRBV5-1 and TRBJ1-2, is KAGVTQTPRYLIKTRGQQVTLSCSPISGHRSVSWYQQTPGQGLQFLFEYFSETQRNKGNFPGRFSGRQFSNSRSEMNVSTLELGDSALYLCASNEGRNYGYTFGSGTRLTVV.

The CDR3 loop reads CASSQGDTYNEQFF. Written as DNA, the CDR3 is TGCGCCAGCAGCCAAGGGGACACCTACAATGAGCAGTTCTTC. The rearrangement links TRBV4-1 to TRBJ2-1, with D perhaps matching TRBD1 (6 bases). This CDR3 is built from 14 residues. Trimming shortened V by 1 base and J by 2 bases, and 6 bases separated the two germline ends. The germline gives CDR1 MGHRA, CDR2 YSYEKL.

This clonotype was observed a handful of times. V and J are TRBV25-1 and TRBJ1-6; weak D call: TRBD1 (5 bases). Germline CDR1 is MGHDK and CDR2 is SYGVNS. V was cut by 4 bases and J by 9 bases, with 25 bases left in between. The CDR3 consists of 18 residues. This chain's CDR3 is CASSGGAATFPRGSPLHF. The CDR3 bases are TGTGCCAGCAGTGGGGGAGCAGCCACCTTCCCTAGGGGTTCACCCCTCCACTTT. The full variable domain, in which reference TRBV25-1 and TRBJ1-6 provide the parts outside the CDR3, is EADIYQTPRYLVIGTGKKITLECSQTMGHDKMYWYQQDPGMELHLIHYSYGVNSTEKGDLSSESTVSRIRTEHFPLTLESARPSHTSQYLCASSGGAATFPRGSPLHFGNGTRLTVT.

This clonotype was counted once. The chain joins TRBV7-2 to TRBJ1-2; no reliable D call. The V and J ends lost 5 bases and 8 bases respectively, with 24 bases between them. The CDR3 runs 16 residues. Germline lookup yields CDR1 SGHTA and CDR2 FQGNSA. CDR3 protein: CASSRYPGTKAVGYTF. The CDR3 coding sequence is TGTGCCAGCAGCCGTTACCCGGGAACGAAGGCTGTGGGCTACACCTTC.

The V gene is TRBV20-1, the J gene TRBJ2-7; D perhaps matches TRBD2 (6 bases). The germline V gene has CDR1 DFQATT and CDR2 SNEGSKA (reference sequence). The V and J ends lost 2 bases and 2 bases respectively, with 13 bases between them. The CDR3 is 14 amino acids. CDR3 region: CSARRRDSAYEQYF. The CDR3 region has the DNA TGCAGTGCTAGAAGGCGGGACTCTGCCTACGAGCAGTACTTC.